The subject of this entry is one TCR beta chain. What it binds is unknown. The entry originates in a study of CD8 T cells in Susac syndrome. General observations from the study: TCR sequencing and HLA analysis covered a relatively small number of individuals.

TCR beta from blood CD8+ and CD4+ T cells was sequenced. Controls were healthy donors chosen to match patients in age and sex. FACS was used to enrich TEMRA cells, whereas the CD8+ and CD4+ T cells were obtained by negative isolation. The CDR3 is 12 amino acids. The germline CDR1 and CDR2 sequences are DFQATT and SNEGSKA (reference sequence). Between the trimmed V and J ends, which lost 4 bases and 2 bases, there was a span of 8 bases. After extraction with the RNeasy kit, roughly 0.45 to 1 ug of the RNA was reverse transcribed using random hexamers. TCRdb re-derived calls from the immunoSEQ multiplex PCR reads in MiXCR, one entry per CDR3 protein. There are 150,000 to 200,000 distinct CDR3 sequences in the sample; 90% to 95% occur only once, and around 0.15% lies in the top ten.

Specimen: CD4+ T cells from PBMCs. The TCR originated in a human donor in good health. The V call is TRBV20-1, the J call TRBJ2-5; tentative D call: TRBD2 (5 bases). The chain's CDR3 is CSAIRGQETQYF. CDR3 sequence (DNA): TGCAGTGCTATTCGCGGGCAAGAGACCCAGTACTTC.